The 4 T cell receptor beta chains listed next were all sequenced from one sample in a study of T cells in localized non-small cell lung cancer. TCRdb keeps only in-frame clones here, not all; method: immunoSEQ multiplex PCR. The sample contains some 140,000 clones, 70% to 90% of which appear only once. Sequenced material: peripheral blood, taken before any cancer treatment. The receptor source for this set is a female donor aged 60 or older with stage I lung adenocarcinoma.

The chain has TRBV4-1 and TRBJ1-4, with D uncertain. CDR1 is MGHRA, CDR2 YSYEKL, per germline. The CDR3 has 15 amino acids. The V gene lost 4 bases and the J gene lost 7 bases, with 16 bases spanning the gap. This CDR3 is CASSLTGLRSEKLFF. DNA for the CDR3: TGCGCCAGCAGCCTTACCGGACTAAGAAGTGAAAAACTGTTTTTT.

The CDR3 region is CASSLVRGAQPQHF. The DNA for the CDR3 is TGTGCCAGCAGCTTAGTTCGGGGGGCTCAGCCCCAGCATTTT. The genes are TRBV11-2 and TRBJ1-5; D perhaps matches TRBD1 (6 bases). Per germline, CDR1 SGHAT and CDR2 FQNNGV. The V gene lost 1 base and the J gene lost 6 bases, with 10 bases spanning the gap. CDR3 length equals 14 residues.

The chain couples TRBV21-1 to TRBJ1-1; the table gives TRBD1 as D, unverified against the DNA. TRBV21-1 is a pseudogene segment. This CDR3 has 15 amino acids. The CDR3 sequence is CASSKPGQENSEAFF. CDR3 DNA: TGTGCCAGCAGCAAGCCGGGACAGGAGAACAGTGAAGCTTTCTTT.

The V gene is TRBV19, the J gene TRBJ2-5; 7 nucleotides agree with TRBD2. V shed 2 bases and J 1 base; nucleotides not matched to a gene: 4. From germline, CDR1 is LNHDA and CDR2 SQIVND (reference sequence). This CDR3 is 15 amino acids long. The CDR3 nucleotides read TGTGCCAGTAGTATACGCGGGAGCGGCCAAGAGACCCAGTACTTC. It encodes CASSIRGSGQETQYF.